The present T cell receptor beta chain was sequenced within a study of blood T cell repertoires in COVID-19. Repertoires were generated with immunoSEQ multiplex PCR, while TCRdb's copy carries only in-frame clones and drops some. The sample holds around 240,000 clones; 80% to 90% are singletons and the top ten take about 1.9%. V was pared by 9 bases and J by 0 bases, with 12 bases between. The V gene's germline CDR1 is MNHEY and CDR2 SMNVEV (reference sequence). CDR3 size: 14 residues. The age range of participants was about 18 to 100 years, with residence in about two dozen US areas. Cohort allocation depended upon clinical history that participants reported.

The chain combines TRBV27 with TRBJ2-1, with D possibly matching TRBD2 (5 bases). The sample was PBMCs or T cells enriched from blood (not recorded which). This receptor was identified in a woman aged 45-60 years who had recovered from COVID-19. Here the CDR3 reads CASTLAGSYNEQFF. CDR3 DNA sequence: TGTGCCAGTACGTTGGCGGGCTCCTACAATGAGCAGTTCTTC.